This T cell receptor (beta chain) was observed in a study of blood T cell repertoires in COVID-19. The wider study: Material from acute and convalescent COVID-19 was sourced from the United States, Italy and Spain.

Here immunoSEQ multiplex PCR was the method, and the copy in TCRdb shows in-frame clones only, minus some. The sample carries 200,000 to 250,000 clones, approximately 85% recorded once. In germline, CDR1 is LNHDA, CDR2 SQIVND (reference sequence). V lost 0 bases, J lost 3 bases, and 12 bases lay in between. CDR3 length: 15 residues. The sample taken for sequencing was peripheral blood. V is TRBV19 and J is TRBJ2-7; TRBD1 might be the D (5 bases). The receptor comes from an elderly man with acute or convalescent COVID-19. CDR3 in amino acids: CASSIDGADVYEQYF. The CDR3 DNA is TGTGCCAGTAGTATAGATGGGGCGGATGTCTACGAGCAGTACTTC.